This TCR beta chain originates from a study of T cells in Graves' hyperthyroidism and ophthalmopathy. Findings and caveats of the study: Ophthalmopathy prediction by the model preceded onset by a median approximately 6.9 months.

The table lists this clonotype with a few counts. The antigen remains unidentified. RNA transcripts were the template for amplifying TCR beta CDR3 regions. With the HTBI primer set, the TCR CDR3 went through a first round of RT-PCR. TCRdb called the multiplex PCR reads again in MiXCR, with one record for every CDR3 protein. The table records over 700,000 distinct CDR3 sequences, approximately 40% of them present only once. The CDR3 has 12 amino acids. The germline gives CDR1 DFQATT, CDR2 SNEGSKA (reference sequence). Trimming took 4 bases from V and 5 from J, leaving 12 bases between them. Material for sequencing was blood. The sequence was obtained from a woman in her thirties or forties with Graves' hyperthyroidism. The J gene is TRBJ2-7, the V gene TRBV20-1; D remains ambiguous. The DNA for the CDR3 is TGCAGTGCTACCCTCCTCCGGGACGAGCAGTACTTC. It specifies CSATLLRDEQYF.